This TCR beta chain was captured by sequencing in a study of T-cell memory formation after mild COVID-19. Study findings and constraints: Researchers report contracting CD4+ clones mostly in CM and EM, with CD8+ clones in EMRA.

This clonotype was counted at least ten times. Its specificity is not known. Per the germline V gene, CDR1 is LGHDT and CDR2 is YNNKEL (reference sequence). CDR3 length: 15 amino acids. The V segment lost 1 base and the J segment 2 bases; nucleotides outside the gene matches: 3. TCRdb fed the 5' RACE reads into MiXCR, producing one record per CDR3 protein. The table lists about half a million distinct CDR3 sequences, roughly 18% of them singletons. The material sequenced was PBMCs or a T cell subset sorted from them (not recorded which). This sequence originates from an adult woman who had mild COVID-19 (a few samples of this study predate the infection). Cell type and time point are not known. The rearrangement links TRBV3-1 to TRBJ2-7; 9 positions agree with TRBD1. The CDR3 DNA reads as TGTGCCAGCAGCCAAGGACAGGGGGGCGCCTACGAGCAGTACTTC. This encodes CASSQGQGGAYEQYF.